A single sample gave rise to the 15 T cell receptor beta chains below, sequenced in a study of T cell responses to AZD1222 COVID-19 vaccine. The assay was immunoSEQ multiplex PCR, and TCRdb's table has in-frame clones only and misses some. The sample includes 90,000 to 150,000 clones, more than 75% seen only once; the top ten take around 3.5%. This specimen consisted of peripheral blood, obtained on day 0 of AZD1222 vaccination. The receptors were gathered from an adult in good health.

This chain links TRBV4-3 with TRBJ1-1; tentatively, D is TRBD1 (6 bases). V was pared by 2 bases and J by 6 bases, with 13 bases between. CDR1 and CDR2 (germline): LGHNA, YSLEER. The CDR3 has 14 residues. CDR3 coding DNA: TGCGCCAGCAGCCAAAACAGGGCTAGGGCTGAAGCTTTCTTT. Encoded protein: CASSQNRARAEAFF.

V usage is TRBV19 and J usage is TRBJ1-2; unclear D gene. This CDR3 region has 12 residues. Between the trimmed V and J ends, which lost 6 bases and 7 bases, there was a span of 12 bases. In germline, CDR1 is LNHDA, CDR2 SQIVND (reference sequence). The CDR3, as DNA: TGTGCCAGTAGACCACGGGTTTTTGGCTACACCTTC. This sequence encodes CASRPRVFGYTF.

J is TRBJ1-5 and V is TRBV3-1 (or the pseudogene TRBV3-2); D is undetermined. Trimming left V 4 bases short and J 0 bases short, with 4 bases between. This CDR3 is 13 amino acids long. Germline-derived CDR1 and CDR2 are LGHDT and YNNKEL (reference sequence). Here the CDR3 reads CASSLSSNQPQHF. The CDR3 DNA sequence: TGTGCCAGCAGCCTTTCTAGCAATCAGCCCCAGCATTTT.

In its sample, this clone was seen once. The rearrangement joins TRBV5-1 to TRBJ1-1, with a tentative D call TRBD1 (6 bases). In germline, CDR1 is SGHRS, CDR2 YFSETQ. V lost 7 bases, J lost 8 bases, and 24 bases lay in between. The CDR3 has 15 residues. The CDR3 region is CASHREGQGALEAFF. In nucleotides, the CDR3 is TGCGCCAGCCACAGGGAGGGACAAGGGGCCTTGGAAGCTTTCTTT. The full variable domain, in which reference TRBV5-1 and TRBJ1-1 provide the parts outside the CDR3, is KAGVTQTPRYLIKTRGQQVTLSCSPISGHRSVSWYQQTPGQGLQFLFEYFSETQRNKGNFPGRFSGRQFSNSRSEMNVSTLELGDSALYLCASHREGQGALEAFFGQGTRLTVV.

The J gene is TRBJ1-2, the V gene TRBV6-6; TRBD1 might be the D (6 bases). CDR1 and CDR2 (germline): MNHNY, SVGAGI (reference sequence). V was pared by 5 bases and J by 4 bases, with 26 bases between. The CDR3 is made up of 18 amino acids. The CDR3 protein is CASSPLDRFLEGGYGYTF. The CDR3 region has the DNA TGTGCCAGCAGTCCTCTCGACAGGTTCTTGGAGGGTGGCTATGGCTACACCTTC.

The chain links TRBV5-1 to TRBJ1-4, with unresolved D. V was trimmed by 0 bases and J by 2 bases, leaving 11 bases between them. The CDR3 sequence is 16 residues long. The germline gives CDR1 SGHRS, CDR2 YFSETQ. In DNA form, the CDR3 reads TGCGCCAGCAGCTTGGAAGCCCGAGGCACTAATGAAAAACTGTTTTTT. It specifies CASSLEARGTNEKLFF.

V gene TRBV5-1 combines with J gene TRBJ2-4; D ambiguous. This CDR3 contains 13 residues. Germline V gene lookup returns CDR1 SGHRS and CDR2 YFSETQ. V was clipped by 5 bases and J by 8 bases, with 14 bases between them. The CDR3 bases are TGCGCCAGCAGTCTCGTGGATGGGGACATTCAGTACTTC. Translating gives CASSLVDGDIQYF.

This chain uses TRBV12-3 or TRBV12-4 with TRBJ1-5, with D possibly matching TRBD1 (5 bases). This CDR3 is built from 13 residues. V was clipped by 10 bases and J by 7 bases, with 17 bases between them. The CDR3 bases are TGTGCCATCGGGGGGGAGTTGGGGCAGCCCCAGCATTTT. This encodes CAIGGELGQPQHF.

The V gene is TRBV7-2, the J gene TRBJ1-1; D unresolved. Trimming took off 5 bases at V and 5 bases at J, with 18 bases between the two ends. Per the germline V gene, CDR1 is SGHTA and CDR2 is FQGNSA. The CDR3 sequence is 15 residues long. The chain's CDR3 is CASSRDTGNPTEAFF. CDR3 in DNA: TGTGCCAGCAGCCGGGATACTGGGAACCCAACTGAAGCTTTCTTT.

The chain links TRBV5-1 to TRBJ2-3; 7 bases fit TRBD1. The V segment lost 4 bases and the J segment 2 bases; nucleotides outside the gene matches: 16. Germline V gene lookup returns CDR1 SGHRS and CDR2 YFSETQ. This CDR3 is built from 18 residues. The CDR3 bases are TGCGCCAGCAGCCCGCGATCCCTAGGGACAGCATTCACAGATACGCAGTATTTT. Its translation: CASSPRSLGTAFTDTQYF.

The chain recombines TRBV7-3 with TRBJ1-2; 7 nucleotides align to TRBD1. The germline gives CDR1 SGHTA, CDR2 FQGTGA. There are 16 residues in the CDR3. The V gene end was trimmed by 2 bases and the J gene end by 7 bases; junction bases not matched to a gene: 13. The DNA for the CDR3 is TGTGCCAGCAGCTTAGAGGGACAGTGGGTTGGTGTTGGCTACACCTTC. This codes for CASSLEGQWVGVGYTF. Full variable domain (rest looked up from reference TRBV7-3 and TRBJ1-2): GAGVSQTPSNKVTEKGKYVELRCDPISGHTALYWYRQSLGQGPEFLIYFQGTGAADDSGLPNDRFFAVRPEGSVSTLKIQRTERGDSAVYLCASSLEGQWVGVGYTFGSGTRLTVV.

The chain uses TRBV27 and TRBJ1-5; no clear D gene. The CDR3 is 16 amino acids. Looked up from germline, CDR1 is MNHEY and CDR2 is SMNVEV (reference sequence). Trimming stripped 0 bases from V and 7 bases from J, with 16 bases between. DNA of the CDR3: TGTGCCAGCAGTTTATCTCCCGGCGGGGTGGAACAGCCCCAGCATTTT. Protein product: CASSLSPGGVEQPQHF.

V gene TRBV7-9 combines with J gene TRBJ2-7, with 9 positions matching TRBD1. CDR1 is SEHNR and CDR2 is FQNEAQ in the germline V gene (reference sequence). V dropped 5 bases and J dropped 2; count of bases not matched to a gene: 7. CDR3 size: 15 residues. This CDR3 is CASSAGQGYTYEQYF. CDR3 bases: TGTGCCAGCAGCGCCGGACAGGGGTATACCTACGAGCAGTACTTC.

The gene calls are TRBV7-3 and TRBJ2-7; unclear D gene. The CDR3 is 14 amino acids. Germline-derived CDR1 and CDR2 are SGHTA and FQGTGA. The germline V and J ends were trimmed by 1 base and 5 bases, with 12 bases remaining between them. CDR3 sequence (DNA): TGTGCCAGCAGCTTAAACGCTCCCCCGGACGAGCAGTACTTC. As protein: CASSLNAPPDEQYF.

This chain uses TRBV27 with TRBJ1-2, with 8 positions matching TRBD1. The germline gives CDR1 MNHEY, CDR2 SMNVEV (reference sequence). Trimming at V came to 3 bases and at J to 8 bases, leaving 20 bases not matched to a gene. The CDR3 sequence is 18 residues long. The CDR3 here is CASSLLGTGSMGLGGYTF. The CDR3 DNA follows: TGTGCCAGCAGTTTGTTGGGGACAGGTTCTATGGGTCTCGGAGGCTACACCTTC.